This T cell receptor beta chain was identified during a study of blood T cell repertoires in COVID-19 (dated by TCRdb to the early 2020s). Notes on the research overall: Collaborator samples came from the United States, Italy and Spain and covered acute and convalescent phases of COVID-19. The prospective study material was composed of cDNA or gDNA derived from T cells, B-cell-depleted T cells, or PBMCs. A de-identified subject ID, COVID-19 status, age in years and sex were almost always included in the sample metadata. The samples were drawn from the first 160 participants of the ongoing ImmuneRACE study and from 950 to 1,500 subjects provided by 6 global collaborators. Subjects who had been exposed to COVID-19, were actively infected with it, or had recovered from it provided the deeply sampled blood TCRbeta repertoires that made up the dataset. A freely available public database, intended as a resource for researchers studying the immune response to SARS-CoV-2, is where the repertoires were released. HLA class I and class II types, where available, came from metadata supplied by the sample provider rather than from assay-based typing.

In regard to this clone: Its antigen target is currently unknown. No per-base quality is available; no much larger clone lies one base away.

Points the paper makes about the study in general: Clinical and demographic metadata were provided uncurated, with the amount varying by source and participant.

CDR3 length: 16 amino acids, cysteine to phenylalanine. Just the 48-base CDR3 DNA is kept, in frame starting at base 1. For CDR1 and CDR2, the germline V gene lists SGHAT and FQNNGV. V is pruned by 5 bases and J by 0 bases, leaving 6 bases of the junction without a gene match. The immunoSEQ Assay, a bias-controlled multiplex PCR, was used to amplify TCRbeta CDR3 regions from genomic DNA. The paper's processing steps were these. The number of nucleated cells in each sample was estimated by amplification of reference gene primers within the assay. Sequence reads were collapsed and filtered to measure the absolute abundance of every unique TCRbeta CDR3 rearrangement. For each sample, productive Simpson clonality was calculated by taking the square root of Simpson's diversity index across productive rearrangements. The table was pulled from immuneACCESS by TCRdb, which kept in-frame rearrangements only. Such tables lose some clones; where checked, under half of the loss comes from unresolved V genes, and the rest has no known cause. The V and J calls and clone size are taken from that table; D and trimming were inferred from the DNA. In this sample the table shows some 410,000 clones, roughly 90% of which occur a single time. In total, the top ten clones hold more than 0.9% of the sample.

Participants in the prospective study were aged roughly 18 to 100 years, lived in more than 20 United States geographic areas, and enrolled through a virtual design. Cohort assignment in the prospective study relied on participant-reported clinical history from a screening survey and a study questionnaire. In the prospective study, whole blood, serum and a nasopharyngeal or oropharyngeal swab were collected from each participant by mobile phlebotomists. Over a roughly two-month period, participants in the prospective study had the option of providing additional blood draws and questionnaires. Before DNA extraction, blood samples from the prospective study were shipped at room temperature or frozen.

Material for sequencing was PBMCs or T cells enriched from blood (not recorded which). The receptor's source is a woman aged 25-40 years with acute COVID-19. The sequence joins TRBV11-2 to TRBJ1-4; TRBD1 fits 7 bases in the junction. The nucleotide sequence is TGTGCCAGCAGCATATACGGGACAGCAACTAATGAAAAACTGTTTTTT. The translation is CASSIYGTATNEKLFF.